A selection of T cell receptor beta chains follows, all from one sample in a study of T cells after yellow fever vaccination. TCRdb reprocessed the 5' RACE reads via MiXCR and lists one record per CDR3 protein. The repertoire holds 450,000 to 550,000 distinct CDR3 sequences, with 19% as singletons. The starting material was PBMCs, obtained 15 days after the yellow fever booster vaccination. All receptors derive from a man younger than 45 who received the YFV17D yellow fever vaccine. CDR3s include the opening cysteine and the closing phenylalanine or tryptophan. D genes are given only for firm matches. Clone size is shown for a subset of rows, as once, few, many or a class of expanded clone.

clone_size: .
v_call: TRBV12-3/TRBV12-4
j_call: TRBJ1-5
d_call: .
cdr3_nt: TGTGCCAGCAGTCCTGACAGTACTAATCAGCCCCAGCATTTT
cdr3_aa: CASSPDSTNQPQHF

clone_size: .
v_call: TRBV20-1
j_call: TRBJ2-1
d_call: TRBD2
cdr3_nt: TGCAGTGCACCGACTGGCGGGAGCGACAATGAGCAGTTCTTC
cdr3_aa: CSAPTGGSDNEQFF

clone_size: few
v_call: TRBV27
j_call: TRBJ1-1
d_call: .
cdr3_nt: TGTGCCAGCAGTTCCGCAGATCGGGACGCCACTGAAGCTTTCTTT
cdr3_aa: CASSSADRDATEAFF

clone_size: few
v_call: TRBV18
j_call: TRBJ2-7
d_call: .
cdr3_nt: TGTGCCAGCTCACCACGGTCTTTTGGGGGCCACGAGCAGTACTTC
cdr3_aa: CASSPRSFGGHEQYF

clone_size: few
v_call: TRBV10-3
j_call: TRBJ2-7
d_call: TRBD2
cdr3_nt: TGTGCCATTTCTAGCGGAAACTACGAGCAGTACTTC
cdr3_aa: CAISSGNYEQYF

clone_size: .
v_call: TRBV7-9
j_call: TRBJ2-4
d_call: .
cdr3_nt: TGTGCCAGCAGCTTTTCACGGGGCCCGGGAAACATTCAGTACTTC
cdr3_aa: CASSFSRGPGNIQYF

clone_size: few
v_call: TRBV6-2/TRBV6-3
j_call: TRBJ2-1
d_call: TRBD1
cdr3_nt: TGTGCCAGCAGGCTGAACAGGGGGTGGTACAATGAGCAGTTCTTC
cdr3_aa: CASRLNRGWYNEQFF

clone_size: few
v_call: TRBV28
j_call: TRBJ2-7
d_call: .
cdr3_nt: TGTGCCAGCAGTTCCCGACTGACAGCCTACTACGAGCAGTACTTC
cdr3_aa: CASSSRLTAYYEQYF

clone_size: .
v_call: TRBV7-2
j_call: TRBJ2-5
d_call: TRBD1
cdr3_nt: TGTGCCAGCAGTCCGGACAGGATTCAAGAGACCCAGTACTTC
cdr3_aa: CASSPDRIQETQYF

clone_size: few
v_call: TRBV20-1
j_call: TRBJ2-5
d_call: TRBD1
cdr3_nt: TGCAGTGCTTATGGGGTCGACAGGGGATCTATCAGAGAGACCCAGTACTTC
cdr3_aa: CSAYGVDRGSIRETQYF

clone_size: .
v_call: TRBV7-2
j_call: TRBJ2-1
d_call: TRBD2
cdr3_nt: TGTGCCAGCAGCTCAGGGGTGGCTAGCGGGGGGAATGAGCAGTTCTTC
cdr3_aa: CASSSGVASGGNEQFF

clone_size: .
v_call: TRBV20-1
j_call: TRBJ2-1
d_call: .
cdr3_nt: TGCAGTTCTAGAGCCACAGCGCCCAATGAGCAGTTCTTC
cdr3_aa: CSSRATAPNEQFF

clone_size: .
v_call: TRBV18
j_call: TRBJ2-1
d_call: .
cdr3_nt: TGTGCCAGCTCACCGACCTTAGAGGATGAGCAGTTCTTC
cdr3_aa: CASSPTLEDEQFF

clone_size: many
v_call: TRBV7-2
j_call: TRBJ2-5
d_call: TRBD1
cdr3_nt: TGTGCCAGCAGCTTAGCGCTGGCAGGGGGAGAGACCCAGTACTTC
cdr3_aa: CASSLALAGGETQYF

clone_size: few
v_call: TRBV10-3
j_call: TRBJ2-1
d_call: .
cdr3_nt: TGTGCCATCAGGGGGGGCTACACGTACGAGCAGTTCTTC
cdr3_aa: CAIRGGYTYEQFF

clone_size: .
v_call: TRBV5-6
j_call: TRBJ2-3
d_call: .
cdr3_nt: TGTGCCAGCAGCTTAGTAGAGGGAAGGGATACGCAGTATTTT
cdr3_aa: CASSLVEGRDTQYF

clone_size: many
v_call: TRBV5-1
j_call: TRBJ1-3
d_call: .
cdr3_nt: TGCGCCAGCAGCTTGGGGCAGCCCTCTGGAAACACCATATATTTT
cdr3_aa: CASSLGQPSGNTIYF

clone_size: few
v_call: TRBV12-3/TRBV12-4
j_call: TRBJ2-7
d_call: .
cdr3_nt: TGTGCCAGCAGTGTTCAGGGGTCCTACGAGCAGTACTTC
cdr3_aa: CASSVQGSYEQYF

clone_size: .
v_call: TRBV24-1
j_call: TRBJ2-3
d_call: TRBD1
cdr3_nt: TGTGCCACCAGTGACGGGACAGGGATAACAGATACGCAGTATTTT
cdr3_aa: CATSDGTGITDTQYF

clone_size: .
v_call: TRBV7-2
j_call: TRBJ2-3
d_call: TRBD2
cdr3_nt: TGTGCCAGCAGCCGGCAGGGAGCGGGAGGGACAGATACGCAGTATTTT
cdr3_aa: CASSRQGAGGTDTQYF

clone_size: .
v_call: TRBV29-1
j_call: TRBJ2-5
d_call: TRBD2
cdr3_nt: TGCAGCGTTGCGGATTCTAGCGGGGGCCCTGAGACCCAGTACTTC
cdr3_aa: CSVADSSGGPETQYF

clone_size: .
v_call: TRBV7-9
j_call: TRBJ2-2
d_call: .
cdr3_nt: TGTGCCAGCAGCGCCAACGAATGGGAGACCGGGGAGCTGTTTTTT
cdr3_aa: CASSANEWETGELFF

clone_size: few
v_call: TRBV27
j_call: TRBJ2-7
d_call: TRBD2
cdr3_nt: TGTGCCAGCAGTTTATCGAGGCCTAGCGGGAGCTCCTACGAGCAGTACTTC
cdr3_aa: CASSLSRPSGSSYEQYF